The text below deals with one T cell receptor (beta chain). Its target is unknown. The sample belongs to a study of T cell repertoires in cytomegalovirus infection. Study background: Both CMV infection and a matching HLA type were indicated by public TCR beta signatures.

Unmatched junction bases numbered 12, after V lost 6 bases and J lost 2 bases. The length of the CDR3 is 16 residues. TCRdb called the reads again in MiXCR, with one record for every CDR3 protein. The data hold about 890,000 distinct CDR3 sequences, with approximately 31% observed a single time. Study results and limitations: In two of eight donors, the top clonotype was HLA-C-restricted CMV-specific. Identification of carriers of CMV plus the relevant HLA was achieved through cumulative public TCR beta family frequency.

The material was cultured CD8+ T cells from PBMCs, obtained from culture after CMV antigen stimulation. The TCR sequence derives from a human donor in good health (CMV status not recorded). Some clones in this sample may be carry-over from other donors' samples. V and J are TRBV12-3 or TRBV12-4 and TRBJ1-2; 7 bases line up with TRBD1. CDR3 region: CASRVTGLNNNYGYTF. The DNA of the CDR3 is TGTGCCAGCAGGGTGACAGGGTTGAATAACAACTATGGCTACACCTTC.